Below are 25 T cell receptor beta chains sequenced from a single sample in a study of Graves' ophthalmopathy and Graves' hyperthyroidism. Transcripts of RNA were the source for amplifying TCR beta CDR3 regions. First-round RT-PCR relied on HTBI primers, and a second-round multiplex PCR came next. TCRdb reprocessed the multiplex PCR reads via MiXCR and lists one record per CDR3 protein. The repertoire holds 740,000 or so distinct CDR3 sequences, with roughly two fifths as singletons. The sample taken for sequencing was peripheral blood. All receptors come from an adult man with Graves' ophthalmopathy.

The gene calls are TRBV2 and TRBJ2-5; a possible D gene is TRBD2 (7 bases). The germline gives CDR1 SNHLY, CDR2 FYNNEI. This CDR3 has 14 amino acids. Trimming took 6 bases from V and 5 from J, leaving 16 bases between them. Here the CDR3 DNA reads TGTGCCAGCAGAGGGGGGGCCCAACGGGAGACCCAGTACTTC. Translating it yields CASRGGAQRETQYF. Variable domain in full (rest from reference TRBV2 and TRBJ2-5): EPEVTQTPSHQVTQMGQEVILRCVPISNHLYFYWYRQILGQKVEFLVSFYNNEISEKSEIFDDQFSVERPDGSNFTLKIRSTKLEDSAMYFCASRGGAQRETQYFGPGTRLLVL.

Ten or more counts support this clonotype. This chain joins TRBV7-2 and TRBJ2-7, with TRBD1 matching 9 bases. Per germline, CDR1 SGHTA and CDR2 FQGNSA. The CDR3 spans 15 residues. The junction had 9 bases not matched to a gene; V was cut back by 4 bases and J by 5 bases. CDR3 nucleotide sequence: TGTGCCAGCAGCTCCCGGGACAGGGTGGTCCACGAGCAGTACTTC. Residues: CASSSRDRVVHEQYF.

This clonotype has a count of ten or more. The chain couples TRBV20-1 to TRBJ2-5; 8 nucleotides match TRBD1. The J segment lost 4 bases and the V segment lost 1 base, leaving 2 bases of the junction unmatched. CDR1 is DFQATT, CDR2 SNEGSKA, per germline (reference sequence). The CDR3 loop spans 13 amino acids. CDR3 loop: CSARADRAETQYF. As DNA, the CDR3 is TGCAGTGCTAGAGCGGACAGGGCAGAGACCCAGTACTTC.

The chain joins TRBV7-9 to TRBJ2-7; TRBD1 is a possible D gene (5 bases). V dropped 2 bases and J dropped 4 bases, with 12 bases sitting between them. The germline CDR1 and CDR2 sequences are SEHNR and FQNEAQ (reference sequence). The CDR3 loop spans 14 amino acids. The CDR3 DNA follows: TGTGCCAGCAGCTTAACTCAGGGTGGGTACGAGCAGTACTTC. Translation gives CASSLTQGGYEQYF. The full variable domain, completed using reference TRBV7-9 and TRBJ2-7, is DTGVSQNPRHKITKRGQNVTFRCDPISEHNRLYWYRQTLGQGPEFLTYFQNEAQLEKSRLLSDRFSAERPKGSFSTLEIQRTEQGDSAMYLCASSLTQGGYEQYFGPGTRLTVT.

This clonotype appeared a few times. This chain joins TRBV20-1 and TRBJ1-4, with a possible D match to TRBD1 (6 bases). V gave up 2 bases and J gave up 7 bases, with 14 bases separating them. The CDR3 length is 14 residues. Germline values: CDR1 DFQATT, CDR2 SNEGSKA (reference sequence). In DNA form, the CDR3 reads TGCAGTGCTAGAACGGGAGGGGGTCCTGAAAAACTGTTTTTT. Translation gives CSARTGGGPEKLFF.

This clonotype was seen at least ten times. The chain recombines TRBV19 with TRBJ1-5, with D perhaps TRBD1 (5 bases). The germline V and J ends were trimmed by 10 bases and 1 base, with 20 bases remaining between them. The CDR3 is 16 residues long. From germline, CDR1 is LNHDA and CDR2 SQIVND (reference sequence). DNA of the CDR3: TGTGCCACACAAACGCACTTGGGACGAAGCAATCAGCCCCAGCATTTT. This sequence encodes CATQTHLGRSNQPQHF.

This clonotype showed up just a few times. CDR3 residues: CASSQDRQGVGYTF. CDR3 in DNA: TGCGCCAGCAGCCAAGATCGCCAGGGGGTCGGCTACACCTTC. V usage is TRBV4-1 and J usage is TRBJ1-2, with 7 positions matching TRBD1. Per the germline V gene, CDR1 is MGHRA and CDR2 is YSYEKL. J lost 8 bases, V lost 0 bases, and 6 bases had no gene match. CDR3 length equals 14 residues.

As for this clonotype: Relative to the germline gene, one junction end is altered; a read error may explain this. This chain uses TRBV20-1 with TRBJ1-2; perhaps TRBD1 as D (6 bases). The CDR3 covers 15 residues. From germline, CDR1 is DFQATT and CDR2 SNEGSKA (reference sequence). CDR3 nucleotide sequence: TGCAGAGCTAGAGAACGGGGGGCGGGCCCCTATGGCTACACCTTC. Translating gives CRARERGAGPYGYTF.

This clonotype was observed a few times. The junction differs from germline at one of its ends, possibly a read error. V usage is TRBV11-2 and J usage is TRBJ2-5; 8 positions agree with TRBD1. This CDR3 spans 14 amino acids. Germline V lookup: CDR1 SGHAT, CDR2 FQNNGV. CDR3: CASSPNTGGRTQYF. CDR3 DNA sequence: TGCGCCAGCAGCCCCAACACAGGGGGACGGACCCAGTACTTC.

The gene calls are TRBV11-2 and TRBJ1-2; D gene unclear. Germline loops: CDR1 SGHAT, CDR2 FQNNGV. The CDR3 totals 12 residues. The V end was cut by 2 bases, the J end by 13 bases, with 14 bases between. CDR3 residues: CASSLFARWCTF. CDR3 sequence (DNA): TGTGCCAGCAGCTTATTCGCCAGGTGGTGCACCTTC.

J is TRBJ2-7 and V is TRBV2; maybe TRBD1 (6 bases). Trimming stripped 4 bases from V and 6 bases from J, with 10 bases between. This CDR3 comprises 12 residues. Looked up from germline, CDR1 is SNHLY and CDR2 is FYNNEI. CDR3 bases: TGTGCCAGCAGTGCCCAGGGGAGCGAGCAGTACTTC. Translation: CASSAQGSEQYF. The full variable domain, completed using reference TRBV2 and TRBJ2-7, is EPEVTQTPSHQVTQMGQEVILRCVPISNHLYFYWYRQILGQKVEFLVSFYNNEISEKSEIFDDQFSVERPDGSNFTLKIRSTKLEDSAMYFCASSAQGSEQYFGPGTRLTVT.

This clonotype was seen only a few times. This could be a read error, since a much larger clone is one nucleotide away. The chain carries TRBV5-5 and TRBJ2-7; D remains unclear. V was trimmed by 0 bases and J by 0 bases, leaving 7 bases between them. Germline V gene lookup returns CDR1 SGHKS and CDR2 YYEKEE (reference sequence). The CDR3 contains 14 residues. DNA of the CDR3: TGTGCCAGCAGCTTGGACCTAGTCTCCTACGAGCAGTACGTC. It yields the protein CASSLDLVSYEQYV.

The genes are TRBV20-1 and TRBJ1-5; the D is unclear. This CDR3 is 14 amino acids long. With 5 bases removed from V and 0 bases from J, the gap between germline ends came to 11 bases. Looked up from germline, CDR1 is DFQATT and CDR2 is SNEGSKA (reference sequence). The CDR3 DNA follows: TGCAGTGCTTTTGGCGGCTGTAGCAATCAGCCCCAGCATTTT. Protein product: CSAFGGCSNQPQHF.

In its sample, this clonotype was seen a few times. The rearrangement joins TRBV10-3 to TRBJ1-5, with D perhaps matching TRBD1 (6 bases). V lost 10 bases and J 3 bases, leaving 16 bases between the germline ends. The length of the CDR3 is 14 residues. Germline loops: CDR1 ENHRY, CDR2 SYGVKD. The CDR3 DNA reads as TGTGCCAGCAGGACGGACAGCCACAATCAGCCCCAGCATTTT. This codes for CASRTDSHNQPQHF.

Of note for this clonotype: Sequence at one end of the junction differs from germline and may be a read error. The J gene is TRBJ1-1, the V gene TRBV14; 7 nucleotides align to TRBD1. This CDR3 region has 14 residues. The V gene's germline CDR1 is SGHDN and CDR2 FVKESK. The CDR3 region is CDSSYNRGSTEAFF. The CDR3 DNA sequence: TGTGACAGCAGCTATAACAGGGGCAGCACTGAAGCTTTCTTT. Complete variable domain (other parts from reference TRBV14 and TRBJ1-1): EAGVTQFPSHSVIEKGQTVTLRCDPISGHDNLYWYRRVMGKEIKFLLHFVKESKQDESGMPNNRFLAERTGGTYSTLKVQPAELEDSGVYFCDSSYNRGSTEAFFGQGTRLTVV.

The rearrangement links TRBV5-1 to TRBJ1-1, with D unclear. The germline gives CDR1 SGHRS, CDR2 YFSETQ. The germline V and J ends were trimmed by 7 bases and 1 base, with 14 bases remaining between them. The CDR3 is made up of 14 amino acids. CDR3 loop: CASAWRLRNTEAFF. The CDR3 DNA reads TGCGCCAGCGCATGGAGGCTCAGGAACACTGAAGCTTTCTTT.

This clonotype was detected a few times. This chain joins TRBV19 and TRBJ1-1; TRBD1 is a possible D gene (5 bases). The CDR3 runs 14 residues. V lost 3 bases and J 0 bases, leaving 8 bases between the germline ends. Germline CDR1 and CDR2: LNHDA and SQIVND (reference sequence). CDR3 nucleotides: TGTGCCAGTAGTATGCTGACAGTGAACACTGAAGCTTTCTTT. This sequence encodes CASSMLTVNTEAFF. Combining the CDR3 with reference TRBV19 and TRBJ1-1 gives the whole variable domain DGGITQSPKYLFRKEGQNVTLSCEQNLNHDAMYWYRQDPGQGLRLIYYSQIVNDFQKGDIAEGYSVSREKKESFPLTVTSAQKNPTAFYLCASSMLTVNTEAFFGQGTRLTVV.

The chain is built from TRBV2 and TRBJ2-3; D is unresolved. The CDR3 consists of 10 residues. CDR1 is SNHLY and CDR2 is FYNNEI in the germline V gene. V gave up 6 bases and J gave up 3 bases, with 1 base separating them. The CDR3 protein is CASRTDTQYF. CDR3 bases: TGTGCCAGCAGGACAGATACGCAGTATTTT.

The chain uses TRBV12-3 or TRBV12-4 and TRBJ1-1; possibly TRBD1 for D (5 bases). Trimming shortened V by 7 bases and J by 4 bases, and 13 bases separated the two germline ends. CDR3 length: 13 residues. CDR3 sequence reads: CASTIQVGTEAFF. The CDR3 DNA reads TGTGCCAGCACCATACAGGTGGGCACTGAAGCTTTCTTT.

The CDR3 region has the DNA TGTGCCAGCAGTCCCGTTGGGGTAGGGGTGGGCGAGCAGTACTTC. Encoded protein: CASSPVGVGVGEQYF. The chain joins TRBV2 to TRBJ2-7, with D tentatively TRBD1 (5 bases). CDR3 length equals 15 residues. Germline V gene data show CDR1 as SNHLY and CDR2 as FYNNEI. V gave up 5 bases and J gave up 6 bases, with 20 bases separating them.

To note about this clonotype: The junction shows a germline mismatch at one end, possibly a read error. J is TRBJ2-7 and V is TRBV20-1; TRBD1 matches 8 bases. The V gene's germline CDR1 is DFQATT and CDR2 SNEGSKA (reference sequence). This CDR3 region has 15 residues. The CDR3 DNA follows: TGCAGTGCTAATCTTGAGGGGACAGGCTCCAACGAGCAGTACTTC. This encodes CSANLEGTGSNEQYF.

This clonotype has a count of ten or more. The rearrangement joins TRBV12-3 or TRBV12-4 to TRBJ1-1; unclear D gene. CDR3 length equals 14 residues. The V end lost 5 bases, the J end lost 5 bases, and 15 bases lay between the germline ends. In DNA form, the CDR3 reads TGTGCCAGCAGTGTAAGAGCGACGGGAACTGAAGCTTTCTTT. Translating it yields CASSVRATGTEAFF.

This clonotype showed up many times. The chain carries TRBV7-2 and TRBJ1-1; D call uncertain. Germline V lookup: CDR1 SGHTA, CDR2 FQGNSA. Trimming took off 1 base at V and 0 bases at J, with 12 bases between the two ends. The CDR3 runs to 16 residues. The CDR3 DNA sequence: TGTGCCAGCAGCTTAGTCCCGAAGGGCGTGAACACTGAAGCTTTCTTT. Protein product: CASSLVPKGVNTEAFF. Using reference TRBV7-2 and TRBJ1-1 for the parts outside the CDR3, the full variable domain is GAGVSQSPSNKVTEKGKDVELRCDPISGHTALYWYRQSLGQGLEFLIYFQGNSAPDKSGLPSDRFSAERTGGSVSTLTIQRTQQEDSAVYLCASSLVPKGVNTEAFFGQGTRLTVV.

V usage is TRBV5-1 and J usage is TRBJ2-7; 10 positions match TRBD2. The V gene's germline CDR1 is SGHRS and CDR2 YFSETQ. This CDR3 is 15 amino acids long. Losses at the gene ends were 4 bases for V and 0 bases for J; bases not matched to a gene: 4. This chain's CDR3 is CASSQGLAYSYEQYF. The CDR3 coding sequence is TGCGCCAGCAGCCAGGGACTAGCGTACTCCTACGAGCAGTACTTC.

Regarding this clonotype: This may arise from a read error, as a much more abundant clone is one base away. The chain links TRBV11-2 to TRBJ2-5; either TRBD1 or TRBD2 may fit D (5 bases each). The CDR3 extends over 13 amino acids. The germline gives CDR1 SGHAT, CDR2 FQNNGV. Trimming removed 4 bases from V and 4 bases from J, with 10 bases in between. The CDR3 here is CASSWGTAETQYF. In DNA form, the CDR3 reads TGTGCCAGCAGCTGGGGGACGGCAGAGACCCAGTACTTC.